This T cell receptor (beta chain) came from a study of identical twins. The CDR3 is 14 amino acids. Germline CDR1 is SQVTM and CDR2 is ANQGSEA. V shed 5 bases and J 4 bases; nucleotides not matched to a gene: 9. TCRdb reprocessed the 5' RACE reads via MiXCR and lists one record per CDR3 protein. This sample carries approximately 210,000 distinct CDR3 sequences, 5.5% to 7.5% of them seen once, and the ten largest clones take less than 15%. The study, taken as a whole, reports: Shared out-of-frame alpha sequences (those common to twins) showed excess low generation probability. Abundant cord blood beta clonotypes carried fewer insertions; memory repertoires showed none.

A word on this clonotype: The antigen remains unidentified.

In addition, the sample was reused for a study of T cells expressing NK-cell markers.

Sequenced material: CD8+ T cells sorted from blood. The TCR comes from a woman aged 18 to 35 in good health. The genes are TRBV29-1 and TRBJ2-7; TRBD2 aligns across 9 bases. CDR3 sequence (DNA): TGCAGCGTTAGTAGGTCTAGCGGGGAGTACGAGCAGTACTTC. Amino acid sequence: CSVSRSSGEYEQYF.